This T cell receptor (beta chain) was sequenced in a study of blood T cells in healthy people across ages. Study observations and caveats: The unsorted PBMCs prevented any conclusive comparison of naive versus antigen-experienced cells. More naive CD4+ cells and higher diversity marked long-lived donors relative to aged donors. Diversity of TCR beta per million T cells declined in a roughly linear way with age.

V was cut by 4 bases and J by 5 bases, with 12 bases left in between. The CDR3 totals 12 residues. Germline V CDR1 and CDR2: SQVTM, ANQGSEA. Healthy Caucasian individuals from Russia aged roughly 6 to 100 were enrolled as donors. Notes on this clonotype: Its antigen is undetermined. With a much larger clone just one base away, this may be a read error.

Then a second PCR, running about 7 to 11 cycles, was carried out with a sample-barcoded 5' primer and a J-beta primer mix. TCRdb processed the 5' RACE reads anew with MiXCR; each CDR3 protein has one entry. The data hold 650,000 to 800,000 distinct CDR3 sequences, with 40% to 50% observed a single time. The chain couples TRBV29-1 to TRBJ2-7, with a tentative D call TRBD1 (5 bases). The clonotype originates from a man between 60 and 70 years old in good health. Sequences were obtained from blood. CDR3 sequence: CSVVGQNDEQYF. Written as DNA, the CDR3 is TGCAGCGTTGTGGGGCAGAACGACGAGCAGTACTTC.